The TCR beta chain described here comes from a study of T cell responses to AZD1222 COVID-19 vaccine. In regard to this clone: As yet, its antigen is unknown.

The study, taken as a whole, reports: Spike-specific TCR breadth and depth rose after two AZD1222 doses.

The table came from immunoSEQ multiplex PCR; TCRdb's copy has only in-frame clones and leaves some out. The data contain 150,000 to 200,000 clones, more than 75% of them singletons. The CDR3 covers 13 residues. CDR1 is DFQATT, CDR2 SNEGSKA, per germline (reference sequence). V lost 3 bases and J lost 4, with 12 bases in between. The source is an adult in good health. The specimen comprised peripheral blood, sampled on day 0 of MenACWY control vaccination. This chain connects TRBV20-1 to TRBJ1-2; D is undetermined. CDR3 sequence (DNA): TGCAGTGCTAGTGCGTCCGGGATCTATGGCTACACCTTC. Protein sequence: CSASASGIYGYTF.